This entry features one T cell receptor beta chain sequence. Antigen: not known. During the collection period, no donor immune events like infections were recorded. This entry is derived from a study of identifying expanded T cells in peripheral blood. Germline CDR1 SQVTM, CDR2 ANQGSEA. Trimming stripped 4 bases from V and 4 bases from J, with 16 bases between. The CDR3 spans 14 residues. The protocol was immunoSEQ multiplex PCR, while the TCRdb copy is restricted to in-frame clones and leaves out a portion. The sample contains roughly 78,000 clones, about 90% of which appear only once. Overall study results and limits: Across healthy donors, higher total template counts meant significantly greater approximately 2-week count variance. Differentially abundant clones: 1 to 1.5 between replicates, just under 17 at roughly 13 days, approximately 19 at four.

The rearrangement uses TRBV29-1 and TRBJ1-1; the D is unclear. The receptor comes from a person between 18 and 75 years old in good health. The specimen sequenced was blood. The CDR3 coding sequence is TGCAGCGTTGTACCTGGGATTTCGGGCACTGAAGCTTTCTTT. It translates to CSVVPGISGTEAFF.